Below, one T cell receptor (beta chain) is given with its context. In the same sample, other DNA sequences code for this CDR3. This specimen belongs to a study of shared clonotypes between healthy human individuals. The V gene end was trimmed by 2 bases and the J gene end by 0 bases; junction bases not matched to a gene: 2. This CDR3 region has 16 residues. Germline V lookup: CDR1 MNHEY, CDR2 SVGAGI. Naive CD8 isolation took CD45RO-negative cells positively selected for CCR7 and excluded terminally differentiated effector memory CD45RA+ cells. The test was conducted at deep level. This table comes from immunoSEQ multiplex PCR, and its TCRdb copy is limited to in-frame clones, with some not included. The sample carries 550,000 to 750,000 clones, around 90% recorded once.

Sample: naive CD8+ T cells sorted from blood. The sequence was collected from a man younger than 40 in good health. The chain couples TRBV6-5 to TRBJ2-1, with TRBD2 identical over 9 bases. The CDR3 protein is CASSYSSGSSYNEQFF. CDR3 DNA sequence: TGTGCCAGCAGTTACAGTAGCGGGAGCTCCTACAATGAGCAGTTCTTC.